The rows below give T cell receptor beta chains drawn from one sample of a study of CD8 T cells in Susac syndrome. TCRdb redid the calling of the immunoSEQ multiplex PCR reads with MiXCR, one entry per CDR3 protein. Here the sample spans 150,000 to 200,000 distinct CDR3 sequences, 80% to 95% being singletons. The sequencing sample was made of CD4+ T cells from PBMCs. Every receptor here comes from a human donor in good health. Both conserved end residues are part of each CDR3. A D gene is named only where the DNA matches it firmly. Size tells how often a clone was seen (once, few, many) or the class of an expanded clone, and some rows leave it out.

j_call: TRBJ1-1
clone_size: -
v_call: TRBV25-1
d_call: TRBD1
cdr3_aa: CASRATGARGAFF
cdr3_nt: TGTGCCAGCAGAGCGACAGGGGCCAGGGGAGCTTTCTTT

j_call: TRBJ1-5
clone_size: -
v_call: TRBV5-1
d_call: TRBD1
cdr3_aa: CASSFTGTGGGQPQHF
cdr3_nt: TGCGCCAGCAGCTTCACCGGGACAGGGGGAGGACAGCCCCAGCATTTT

j_call: TRBJ1-1
clone_size: -
v_call: TRBV7-2
d_call: -
cdr3_aa: CASSPRAPGKNTEAFF
cdr3_nt: TGTGCCAGCAGCCCCAGGGCCCCTGGGAAGAACACTGAAGCTTTCTTT

j_call: TRBJ1-2
clone_size: -
v_call: TRBV2
d_call: -
cdr3_aa: CASTAGSPANYGYTF
cdr3_nt: TGTGCCAGCACGGCAGGCTCGCCTGCTAACTATGGCTACACCTTC

j_call: TRBJ1-5
clone_size: -
v_call: TRBV19
d_call: TRBD1
cdr3_aa: CASMRWGQINQPQHF
cdr3_nt: TGTGCCAGTATGCGGTGGGGACAGATCAATCAGCCCCAGCATTTT

j_call: TRBJ1-2
clone_size: -
v_call: TRBV23-1
d_call: TRBD1
cdr3_aa: CASSQDFVPGQGISGYTF
cdr3_nt: TGCGCCAGCAGTCAAGACTTCGTCCCGGGACAGGGGATAAGTGGCTACACCTTC

j_call: TRBJ1-6
clone_size: once
v_call: TRBV28
d_call: TRBD1
cdr3_aa: CAGRDRKDSPLHF
cdr3_nt: TGTGCCGGCCGGGACAGGAAGGATTCACCCCTCCACTTT

j_call: TRBJ2-3
clone_size: -
v_call: TRBV30
d_call: -
cdr3_aa: CAGSHSTDTQYF
cdr3_nt: TGTGCCGGCTCCCACAGCACAGATACGCAGTATTTT

j_call: TRBJ1-5
clone_size: -
v_call: TRBV15
d_call: TRBD1
cdr3_aa: CATSSLGQGRQPQHF
cdr3_nt: TGTGCCACCAGCTCCCTAGGACAGGGGAGGCAGCCCCAGCATTTT

j_call: TRBJ2-1
clone_size: few
v_call: TRBV5-1
d_call: -
cdr3_aa: CASSHRRGNEQFF
cdr3_nt: TGCGCCAGCAGCCACAGGCGAGGCAATGAGCAGTTCTTC

j_call: TRBJ2-3
clone_size: -
v_call: TRBV7-2
d_call: -
cdr3_aa: CASSPPLGSTDTQYF
cdr3_nt: TGTGCCAGCAGCCCGCCTTTGGGGAGCACAGATACGCAGTATTTT

j_call: TRBJ2-5
clone_size: -
v_call: TRBV18
d_call: -
cdr3_aa: CASSPRPAQTQYF
cdr3_nt: TGTGCCAGCTCACCACGGCCGGCTCAGACCCAGTACTTC

j_call: TRBJ2-2
clone_size: -
v_call: TRBV24-1
d_call: -
cdr3_aa: CATSEMRHTGELFF
cdr3_nt: TGTGCCACCAGTGAAATGCGGCACACCGGGGAGCTGTTTTTT

j_call: TRBJ2-1
clone_size: once
v_call: TRBV27
d_call: TRBD2
cdr3_aa: CASSKTSGYNEQFF
cdr3_nt: TGTGCCAGCAGTAAGACTAGCGGGTACAATGAGCAGTTCTTC

j_call: TRBJ2-2
clone_size: -
v_call: TRBV3-1
d_call: -
cdr3_aa: CASSQQRTGELFF
cdr3_nt: TGTGCCAGCAGCCAGCAGAGGACCGGGGAGCTGTTTTTT

j_call: TRBJ2-5
clone_size: once
v_call: TRBV10-3
d_call: -
cdr3_aa: CAISESKGVAETQYF
cdr3_nt: TGTGCCATCAGTGAGTCCAAGGGGGTGGCGGAGACCCAGTACTTC

j_call: TRBJ2-3
clone_size: -
v_call: TRBV7-3
d_call: TRBD2
cdr3_aa: CASSSPRGSPDTQYF
cdr3_nt: TGTGCCAGCAGTTCCCCCCGCGGGAGTCCAGATACGCAGTATTTT

j_call: TRBJ1-4
clone_size: -
v_call: TRBV23-1
d_call: -
cdr3_aa: CASGDEKLFF
cdr3_nt: TGCGCCAGTGGAGACGAAAAACTGTTTTTT

j_call: TRBJ2-2
clone_size: -
v_call: TRBV6-2/TRBV6-3
d_call: TRBD1
cdr3_aa: CASSRRRDSHTGELFF
cdr3_nt: TGTGCCAGCAGTAGGCGCCGGGACAGCCACACCGGGGAGCTGTTTTTT

j_call: TRBJ1-3
clone_size: -
v_call: TRBV5-6
d_call: -
cdr3_aa: CASSFGTYSGNTIYF
cdr3_nt: TGTGCCAGCAGCTTTGGGACCTACTCTGGAAACACCATATATTTT

j_call: TRBJ2-5
clone_size: once
v_call: TRBV7-8
d_call: TRBD2
cdr3_aa: CASSSGGSGVLETQYF
cdr3_nt: TGTGCCAGCAGTTCCGGGGGTAGCGGGGTTTTGGAGACCCAGTACTTC

j_call: TRBJ1-3
clone_size: -
v_call: TRBV4-2
d_call: -
cdr3_aa: CASSQVFGSGNTIYF
cdr3_nt: TGTGCCAGCAGCCAAGTATTCGGGTCTGGAAACACTATATATTTT

j_call: TRBJ2-7
clone_size: -
v_call: TRBV30
d_call: -
cdr3_aa: CAWSVRGIYEQYF
cdr3_nt: TGTGCCTGGAGTGTACGGGGCATCTACGAGCAGTACTTC

j_call: TRBJ2-2
clone_size: -
v_call: TRBV5-1
d_call: -
cdr3_aa: CASSLKEGRTFNTGELFF
cdr3_nt: TGCGCCAGCAGCTTGAAGGAGGGCCGGACTTTCAACACCGGGGAGCTGTTTTTT

j_call: TRBJ2-6
clone_size: once
v_call: TRBV7-3
d_call: -
cdr3_aa: CASSLRGRTSGANVLTF
cdr3_nt: TGTGCCAGCAGCTTAAGGGGACGGACCTCTGGGGCCAACGTCCTGACTTTC

j_call: TRBJ1-1
clone_size: -
v_call: TRBV28
d_call: TRBD1
cdr3_aa: CASRRTGYTEAFF
cdr3_nt: TGTGCCAGCAGGAGGACAGGGTACACTGAAGCTTTCTTT

j_call: TRBJ2-1
clone_size: -
v_call: TRBV12-3/TRBV12-4
d_call: -
cdr3_aa: CASILGTTSYNEQFF
cdr3_nt: TGTGCCAGCATCCTAGGTACAACGTCCTACAATGAGCAGTTCTTC

j_call: TRBJ2-1
clone_size: -
v_call: TRBV12-3/TRBV12-4
d_call: -
cdr3_aa: CASLAGAKGEQFF
cdr3_nt: TGTGCCAGCCTGGCAGGGGCGAAGGGTGAGCAGTTCTTC

j_call: TRBJ2-1
clone_size: -
v_call: TRBV6-2/TRBV6-3
d_call: -
cdr3_aa: CASSYGGAGYNEQFF
cdr3_nt: TGTGCCAGCAGTTACGGGGGGGCGGGGTACAATGAGCAGTTCTTC

j_call: TRBJ1-1
clone_size: -
v_call: TRBV9
d_call: -
cdr3_aa: CASSVGSGGAVEAFF
cdr3_nt: TGTGCCAGCAGCGTAGGATCCGGGGGCGCTGTTGAAGCTTTCTTT

j_call: TRBJ2-1
clone_size: -
v_call: TRBV5-1
d_call: TRBD2
cdr3_aa: CASSSIAGGSSYNEQFF
cdr3_nt: TGCGCCAGCAGCTCCATAGCGGGGGGCTCCTCCTACAATGAGCAGTTCTTC

j_call: TRBJ2-5
clone_size: -
v_call: TRBV4-1
d_call: -
cdr3_aa: CASSQDSQTQYF
cdr3_nt: TGCGCCAGCAGCCAAGACAGTCAGACCCAGTACTTC